Below, one TCR beta chain is given with its context. Its antigen is unknown. The table came from immunoSEQ multiplex PCR; TCRdb's copy has only in-frame clones and leaves some out. The sample includes about 30,000 clones, more than 80% of them seen just once. The sample originates from a study of OX40 agonist ivuxolimab in advanced cancers. Patients were ruled out by autoimmune disease history or systemic immunosuppression. Trimming left V 0 bases short and J 5 bases short, with 14 bases between. CDR1 is SGHRS, CDR2 YFSETQ, per germline. This CDR3 region has 15 residues. Study conclusions and caveats: At doses 0.1 to 3.0 mg/kg, CD4+ and CD8+ clones expanded. Researchers did not determine the expanded peripheral T cells' antigen specificity.

The V gene is TRBV5-1, the J gene TRBJ1-1; D is unclear. The sample consisted of CD4+ or CD8+ T cells sorted from blood, taken in a trial of the OX40 agonist ivuxolimab. The source is an adult with an advanced solid tumor such as melanoma, head and neck, liver or kidney cancer. The chain's CDR3 is CASSLVATRETEAFF. As DNA, the CDR3 is TGCGCCAGCAGCTTGGTTGCAACCCGAGAGACTGAAGCTTTCTTT.